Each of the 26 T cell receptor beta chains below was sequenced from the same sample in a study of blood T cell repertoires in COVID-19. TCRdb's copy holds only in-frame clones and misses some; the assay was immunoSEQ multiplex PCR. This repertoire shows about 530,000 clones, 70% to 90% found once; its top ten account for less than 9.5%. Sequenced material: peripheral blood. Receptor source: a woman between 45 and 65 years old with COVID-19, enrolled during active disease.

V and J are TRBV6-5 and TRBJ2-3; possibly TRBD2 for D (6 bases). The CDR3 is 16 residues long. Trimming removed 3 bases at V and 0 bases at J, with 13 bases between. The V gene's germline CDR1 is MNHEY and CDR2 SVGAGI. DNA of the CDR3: TGTGCCAGCAGTTATAAGCGGGTTTCTAGCACAGATACGCAGTATTTT. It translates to CASSYKRVSSTDTQYF.

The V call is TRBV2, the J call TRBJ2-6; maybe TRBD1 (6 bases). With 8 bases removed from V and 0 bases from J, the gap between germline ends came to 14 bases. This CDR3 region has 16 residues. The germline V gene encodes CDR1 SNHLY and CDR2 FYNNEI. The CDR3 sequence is CASRTDSISGANVLTF. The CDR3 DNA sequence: TGTGCCAGCCGGACAGATAGTATCTCTGGGGCCAACGTCCTGACTTTC.

CDR3 nucleotides: TGCGCCACTGCACTAGGGGGGGCCGATGAGCAGTTCTTC. Translating gives CATALGGADEQFF. The chain has TRBV5-1 and TRBJ2-1; a weak D match, TRBD2 (7 bases). The length of the CDR3 is 13 residues. Germline V gives CDR1 SGHRS, CDR2 YFSETQ. V was clipped by 9 bases and J by 8 bases, with 18 bases between them.

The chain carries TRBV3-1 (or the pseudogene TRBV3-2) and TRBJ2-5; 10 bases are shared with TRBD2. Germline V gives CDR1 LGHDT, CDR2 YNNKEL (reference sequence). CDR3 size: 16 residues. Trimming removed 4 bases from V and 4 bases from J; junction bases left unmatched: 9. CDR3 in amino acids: CASSPPLAGAAETQYF. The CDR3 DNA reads TGTGCCAGCAGCCCCCCCCTAGCGGGGGCTGCAGAGACCCAGTACTTC.

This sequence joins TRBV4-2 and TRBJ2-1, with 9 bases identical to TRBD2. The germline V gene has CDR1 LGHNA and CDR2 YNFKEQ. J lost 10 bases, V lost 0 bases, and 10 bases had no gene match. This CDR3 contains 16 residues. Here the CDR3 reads CASSQEASGVGGEQFF. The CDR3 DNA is TGTGCCAGCAGCCAAGAAGCTAGCGGGGTCGGGGGGGAGCAGTTCTTC.

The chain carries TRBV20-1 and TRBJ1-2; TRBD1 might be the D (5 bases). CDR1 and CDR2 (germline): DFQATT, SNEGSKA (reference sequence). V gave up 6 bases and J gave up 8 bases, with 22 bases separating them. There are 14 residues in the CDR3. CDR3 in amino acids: CSASRGEGSLGYTF. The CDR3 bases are TGCAGTGCGAGTCGGGGGGAGGGGAGCCTCGGCTACACCTTC.

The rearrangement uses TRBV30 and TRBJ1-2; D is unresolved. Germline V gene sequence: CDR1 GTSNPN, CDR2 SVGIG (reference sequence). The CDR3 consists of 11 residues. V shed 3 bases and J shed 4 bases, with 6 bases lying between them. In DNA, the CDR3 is TGTGCCTGGAGAGTTAGCTATGGCTACACCTTC. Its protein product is CAWRVSYGYTF.

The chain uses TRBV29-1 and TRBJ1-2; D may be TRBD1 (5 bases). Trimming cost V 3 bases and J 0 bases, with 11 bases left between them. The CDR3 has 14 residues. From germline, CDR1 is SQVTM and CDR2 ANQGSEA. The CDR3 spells CSVDRVGSNYGYTF. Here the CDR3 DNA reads TGCAGCGTTGACAGGGTAGGGTCTAACTATGGCTACACCTTC.

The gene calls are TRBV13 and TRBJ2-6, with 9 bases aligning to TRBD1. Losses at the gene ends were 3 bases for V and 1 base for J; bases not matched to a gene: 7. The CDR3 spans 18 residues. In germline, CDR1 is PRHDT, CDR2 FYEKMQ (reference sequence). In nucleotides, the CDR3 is TGTGCCAGCAGCTTCGGGACAGGGCCGATTTCTGGGGCCAACGTCCTGACTTTC. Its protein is CASSFGTGPISGANVLTF.

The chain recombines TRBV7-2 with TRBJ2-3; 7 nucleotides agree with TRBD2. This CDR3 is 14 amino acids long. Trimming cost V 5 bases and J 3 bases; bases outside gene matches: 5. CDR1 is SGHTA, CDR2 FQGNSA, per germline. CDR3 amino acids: CASSLRRGTDTQYF. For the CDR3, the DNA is TGTGCCAGCAGCCTACGGCGGGGGACAGATACGCAGTATTTT.

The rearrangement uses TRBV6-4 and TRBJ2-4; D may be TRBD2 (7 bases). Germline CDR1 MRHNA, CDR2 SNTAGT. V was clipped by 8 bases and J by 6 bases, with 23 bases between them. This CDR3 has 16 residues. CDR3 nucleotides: TGTGCCAGCTCGCAGACTTACAGGGAGGGGGGAAACATTCAGTACTTC. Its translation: CASSQTYREGGNIQYF.

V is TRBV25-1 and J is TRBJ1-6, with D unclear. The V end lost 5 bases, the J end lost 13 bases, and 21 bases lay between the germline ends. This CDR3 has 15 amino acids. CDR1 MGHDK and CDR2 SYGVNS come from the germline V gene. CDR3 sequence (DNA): TGTGCCAGCAGTCCCAGGCCGCGAACCCCCTCGCCCCTCCACTTT. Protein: CASSPRPRTPSPLHF.

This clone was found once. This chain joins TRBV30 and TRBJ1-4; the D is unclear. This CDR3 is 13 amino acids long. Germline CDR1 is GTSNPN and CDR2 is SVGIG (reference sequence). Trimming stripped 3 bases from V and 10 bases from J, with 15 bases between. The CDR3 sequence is CAWRGSAKGKLFF. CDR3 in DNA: TGTGCCTGGAGAGGGAGCGCCAAGGGAAAACTGTTTTTT.

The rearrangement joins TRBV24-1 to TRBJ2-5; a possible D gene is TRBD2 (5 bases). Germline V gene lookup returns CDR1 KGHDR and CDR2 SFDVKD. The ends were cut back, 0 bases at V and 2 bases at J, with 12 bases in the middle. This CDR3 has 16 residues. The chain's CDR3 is CATSDLQARGQETQYF. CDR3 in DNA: TGTGCCACCAGTGATTTGCAGGCTAGAGGGCAAGAGACCCAGTACTTC.

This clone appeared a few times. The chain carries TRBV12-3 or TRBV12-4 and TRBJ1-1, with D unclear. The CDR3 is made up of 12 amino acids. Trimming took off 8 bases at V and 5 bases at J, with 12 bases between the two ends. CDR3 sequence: CASGRDSTEAFF. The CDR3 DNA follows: TGTGCCAGCGGCCGGGATTCGACTGAAGCTTTCTTT.

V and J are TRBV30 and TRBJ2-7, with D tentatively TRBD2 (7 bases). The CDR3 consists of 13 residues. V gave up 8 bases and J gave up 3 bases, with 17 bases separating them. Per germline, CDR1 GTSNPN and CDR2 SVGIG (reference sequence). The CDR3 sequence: CAGQRGVIYEQYF. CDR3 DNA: TGTGCCGGACAGCGGGGCGTAATCTACGAGCAGTACTTC.

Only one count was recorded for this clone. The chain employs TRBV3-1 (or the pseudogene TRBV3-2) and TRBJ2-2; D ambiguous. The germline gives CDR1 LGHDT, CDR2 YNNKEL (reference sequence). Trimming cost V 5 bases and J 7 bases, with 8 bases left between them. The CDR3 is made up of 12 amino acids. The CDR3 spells CASSFLGGELFF. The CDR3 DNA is TGTGCCAGCAGCTTCCTAGGCGGGGAGCTGTTTTTT.

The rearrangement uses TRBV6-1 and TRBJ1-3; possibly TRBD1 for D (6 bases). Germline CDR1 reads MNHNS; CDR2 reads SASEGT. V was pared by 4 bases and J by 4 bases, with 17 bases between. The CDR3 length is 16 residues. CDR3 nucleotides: TGTGCCAGCAGTGGGGGTCCGCGGGGGCTCGGAAACACCATATATTTT. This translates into CASSGGPRGLGNTIYF.

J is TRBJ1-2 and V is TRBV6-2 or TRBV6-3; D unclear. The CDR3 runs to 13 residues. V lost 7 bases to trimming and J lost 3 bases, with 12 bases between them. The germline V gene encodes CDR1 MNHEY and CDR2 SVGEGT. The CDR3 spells CASNPIRDYGYTF. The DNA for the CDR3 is TGTGCCAGCAACCCCATTAGAGACTATGGCTACACCTTC.

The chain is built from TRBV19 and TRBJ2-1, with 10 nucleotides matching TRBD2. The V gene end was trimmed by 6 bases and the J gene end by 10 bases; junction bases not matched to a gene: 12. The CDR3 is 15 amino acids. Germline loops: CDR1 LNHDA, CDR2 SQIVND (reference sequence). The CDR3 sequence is CASSPGKERGGEQFF. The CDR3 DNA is TGTGCCAGTAGCCCAGGGAAAGAGCGGGGGGGAGAGCAGTTCTTC. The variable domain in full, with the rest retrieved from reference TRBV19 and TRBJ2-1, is DGGITQSPKYLFRKEGQNVTLSCEQNLNHDAMYWYRQDPGQGLRLIYYSQIVNDFQKGDIAEGYSVSREKKESFPLTVTSAQKNPTAFYLCASSPGKERGGEQFFGPGTRLTVL.

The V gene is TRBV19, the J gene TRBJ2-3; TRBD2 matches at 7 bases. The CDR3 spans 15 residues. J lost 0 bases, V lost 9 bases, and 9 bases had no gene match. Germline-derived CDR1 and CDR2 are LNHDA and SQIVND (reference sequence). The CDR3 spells CASSWGGLSTDTQYF. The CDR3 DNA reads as TGTGCCAGCTCCTGGGGGGGTTTAAGCACAGATACGCAGTATTTT. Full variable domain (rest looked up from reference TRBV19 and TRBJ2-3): DGGITQSPKYLFRKEGQNVTLSCEQNLNHDAMYWYRQDPGQGLRLIYYSQIVNDFQKGDIAEGYSVSREKKESFPLTVTSAQKNPTAFYLCASSWGGLSTDTQYFGPGTRLTVL.

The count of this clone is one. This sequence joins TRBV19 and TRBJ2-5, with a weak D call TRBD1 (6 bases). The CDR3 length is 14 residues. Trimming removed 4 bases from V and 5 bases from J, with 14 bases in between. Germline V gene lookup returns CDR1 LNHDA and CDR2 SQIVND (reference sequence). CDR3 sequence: CASSRSGAMETQYF. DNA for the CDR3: TGTGCCAGTAGTAGATCAGGGGCCATGGAGACCCAGTACTTC.

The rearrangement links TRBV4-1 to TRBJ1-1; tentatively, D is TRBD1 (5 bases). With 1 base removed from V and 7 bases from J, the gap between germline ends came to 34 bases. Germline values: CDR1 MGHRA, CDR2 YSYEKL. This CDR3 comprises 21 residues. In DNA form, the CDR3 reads TGCGCCAGCAGCCAAGTCCCCCCCCGGCGGCTCAACACTCAGGGAACAGGTGAAGCTTTCTTT. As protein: CASSQVPPRRLNTQGTGEAFF.

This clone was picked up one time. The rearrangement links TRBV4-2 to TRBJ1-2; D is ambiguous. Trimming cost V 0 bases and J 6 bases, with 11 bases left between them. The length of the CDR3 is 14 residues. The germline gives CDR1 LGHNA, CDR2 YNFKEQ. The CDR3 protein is CASSQDPTQNGYTF. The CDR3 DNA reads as TGTGCCAGCAGCCAAGATCCCACACAGAATGGCTACACCTTC.

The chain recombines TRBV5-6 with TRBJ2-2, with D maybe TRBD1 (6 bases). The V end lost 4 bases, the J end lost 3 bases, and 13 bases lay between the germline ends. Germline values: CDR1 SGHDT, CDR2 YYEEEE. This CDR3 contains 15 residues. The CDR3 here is CASSLLGHYTGELFF. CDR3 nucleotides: TGTGCCAGCAGCCTCCTGGGACACTACACCGGGGAGCTGTTTTTT.

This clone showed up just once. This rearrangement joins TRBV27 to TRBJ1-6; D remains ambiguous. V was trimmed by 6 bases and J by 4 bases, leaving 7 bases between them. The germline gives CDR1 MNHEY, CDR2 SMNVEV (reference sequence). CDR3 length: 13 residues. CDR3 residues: CASSPTYNSPLHF. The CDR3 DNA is TGTGCCAGCAGCCCGACTTATAATTCACCCCTCCACTTT.